This TCR beta chain comes out of a study of shared clonotypes between healthy human individuals (TCRdb year 2020). About the full investigation: Three men and two women, aged 18 to 49 years, made up the cohort. For each donor, CD4 naive and CD4 memory were each run on three plates, CD8 naive on two plates, and CD8 memory on one plate. The study deeply sequenced blood TCR repertoires of five healthy adults to estimate repertoire size and the extent of clonotype sharing between individuals. To increase sequencing depth and limit assay-specific biases, different laboratories used diverse techniques to prepare libraries and sequence TCR repertoires. Leukapheresis yielded between about 0.8 and 8.9 billion PBMCs per donor.

For the CD8 naive samples, CD45RO-negative cells were positively selected for CCR7, yielding a CD45RA+CCR7+ population from which TemRA cells were excluded. Healthy HIV-negative adults with no recently reported acute infections or vaccinations were included as donors. Only Caucasian adults living in Nashville, Tennessee, USA were represented among the donors. Blood was collected by leukapheresis, and PBMCs were isolated by Ficoll-Histopaque density gradient centrifugation and then cryopreserved in liquid nitrogen vapor phase. Purity and quantity of every magnetically sorted T cell population were checked by analytical flow cytometry. From each sorted fraction, genomic DNA was isolated and quantified by UV absorbance on a Nanodrop 2000c. Using the deep immunoSEQ assay, multiplex PCR amplified TCR CDR3 regions from genomic DNA. For each cell subset, the extracted genomic DNA was distributed evenly across all wells of several immunoSEQ 96-well plates, and each plate served as one replicate. Each replicate PCR for sorted subsets received around 0.2 ug genomic DNA, equal to about 30,000 T cell genomes. Purified libraries were measured with a Qubit 3.0 fluorometer, size-checked on a Bioanalyzer 2100, and measured again with the KAPA Library Quantification kit. Each immunoSEQ 96-well plate was sequenced on its own single-read 150-cycle Illumina NextSeq 550 flow cell. The study's processing was this. The immunoSEQ output contained only junctional sequences without quality scores, so filtering could not match that applied to full-length reads. To assign V/J genes and CDR3, sequences were annotated against IMGT germline references using PyIR, a Python wrapper for IgBLAST v1.9. Reads were removed for weak V/J assignments (E-value above 1e-6), missing CDR3, stop codons, out-of-frame junctions, or ambiguous translated residues. V3J clonotypes were defined as sequences sharing an identical inferred V gene, J gene, and CDR3 amino acid sequence. The percentage overlap between two repertoires was calculated by dividing the number of shared unique clonotypes by the size of the smaller repertoire. Three approaches were used to assess repertoire richness: RTK rarefaction, the Chao1 estimator, and Recon v2.1 estimates of unobserved clonotypes. For all TCRbeta clonotypes obtained by the gDNA method from a handful of donors, generation probabilities were computed with OLGA. As stored in TCRdb, this immuneACCESS dataset retains in-frame rearrangements with V and J assigned. A fraction of the clones does not appear; measured against another copy, unresolved V genes explain less than half of the discrepancy, and the remainder lacks a known reason. V and J calls plus clone size are reproduced from that table; the DNA served to infer D and trimming. The sample contains about 2 million clones, roughly 95% of them found a single time. In total, the top ten clones hold 0.85% to 1.2% of the sample.

The germline V gene provides CDR1 SGHDT and CDR2 YYEEEE. Trimming costs V 3 bases and J 2 bases, and their ends lie 6 bases apart. Reading from cysteine to phenylalanine, the CDR3 counts 12 amino acids. CDR3 DNA is the only sequence kept; it has 36 bases, read in frame from the first base. The study at large found these results: Because the study included a small number of donors, the genetic and exposure-history diversity represented was limited. Naive subsets generally had larger estimated clonotype richness than memory subsets. Compared with non-shared clonotypes, clonotypes shared by all four sorted-subset donors had higher generation probabilities. Incomplete sequencing was indicated by rarefaction of sorted-subset datasets, despite the large sequencing depth. Sampling was restricted to blood, and TCR repertoires in tissues likely differ from the TCR repertoires found in blood. Based on pairwise subsampling, the degree of clonotype sharing among donors was expected to be affected by sequencing depth. Sharing across a few donors was observed for approximately 4.6% of naive CD4, over 3% of naive CD8, 2% to 2.5% of memory CD4, and around 0.4% of memory CD8 clonotypes.

With regard to this clone: The clone's antigen remains unknown. No quality values exist for individual bases; no much larger clone is one base distant.

This clonotype was sampled from a man younger than 30 in good health. Sequencing input: naive CD8+ T cells sorted from blood. The intended sense of this specimen's cell subset or site label: CD45RA+CCR7+. The rearrangement joined TRBV5-6 to TRBJ2-7; no D gene is confidently identified. The DNA sequence is given as TGTGCCAGCAGCTATGAAACCTACGAGCAGTACTTC. Its product reads: CASSYETYEQYF. Reference TRBV5-6 and TRBJ2-7 proteins supply the regions before and after the CDR3; the full variable domain is: DAGVTQSPTHLIKTRGQQVTLRCSPKSGHDTVSWYQQALGQGPQFIFQYYEEEERQRGNFPDRFSGHQFPNYSSELNVNALLLGDSALYLCASSYETYEQYFGPGTRLTVT.